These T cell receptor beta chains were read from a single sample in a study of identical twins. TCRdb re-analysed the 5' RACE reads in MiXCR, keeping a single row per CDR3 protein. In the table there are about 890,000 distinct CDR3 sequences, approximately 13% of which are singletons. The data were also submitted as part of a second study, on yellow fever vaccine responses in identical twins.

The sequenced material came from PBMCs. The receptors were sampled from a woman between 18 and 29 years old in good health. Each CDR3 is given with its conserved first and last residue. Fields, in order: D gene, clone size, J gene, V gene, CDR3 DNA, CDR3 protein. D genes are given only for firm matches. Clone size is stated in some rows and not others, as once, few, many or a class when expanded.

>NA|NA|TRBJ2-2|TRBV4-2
TGTGCCAGCAGGCCGGAGGGGGGGTTGAACACCGGGGAGCTGTTTTTT
CASRPEGGLNTGELFF
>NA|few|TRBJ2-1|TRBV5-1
TGCGCCAGCAGCTTGTCGGACAGCCGTAATGAGCAGTTCTTC
CASSLSDSRNEQFF
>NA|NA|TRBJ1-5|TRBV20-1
TGCAGTGCTAGAGCGGGTGAGGAGAGCAATCAGCCCCAGCATTTT
CSARAGEESNQPQHF
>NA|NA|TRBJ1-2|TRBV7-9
TGTGCCAGCAGCTTAGCGCGAGAATCAGTGGACTTC
CASSLARESVDF
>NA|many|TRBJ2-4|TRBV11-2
TGTGCCAGCAGCTTACTGTTAGCCAAAAACATTCAGTACTTC
CASSLLLAKNIQYF
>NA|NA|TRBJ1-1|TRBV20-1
TGCAGTGCTAGAGAGGGATGGGACCTGAACACTGAAGCTTTCTTT
CSAREGWDLNTEAFF
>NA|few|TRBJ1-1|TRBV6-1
TGTGCCAGCAGATCCCGGGGACCGACGAACACTGAAGCTTTCTTT
CASRSRGPTNTEAFF
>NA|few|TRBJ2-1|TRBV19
TGTGCCAGTAGTAAGGACGGGCTTATCTCCTACAATGAGCAGTTCTTC
CASSKDGLISYNEQFF
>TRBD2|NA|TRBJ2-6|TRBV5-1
TGCGCCAGCAGCTTGGACGGGAGCGGGGTTGGGGCCAACGTCCTGACTTTC
CASSLDGSGVGANVLTF
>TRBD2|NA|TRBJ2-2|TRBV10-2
TGCGCCAGCTATCAAACTAGATTAGCGGGGGGGGCCACCGGGGAGCTGTTTTTT
CASYQTRLAGGATGELFF
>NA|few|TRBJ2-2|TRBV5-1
TGCGCCAGCAGCTTTAGTATTCAGGGTTCGTCTAATGGCGGGGAGCTGTTTTTT
CASSFSIQGSSNGGELFF
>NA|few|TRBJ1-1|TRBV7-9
TGTGCCAGCAGCTTTACATTGGCGAACACTGAAGCTTTCTTT
CASSFTLANTEAFF
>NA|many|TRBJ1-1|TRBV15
TGTGCCACCAGTTCCTTCCGGAACACTGAAGCTTTCTTT
CATSSFRNTEAFF
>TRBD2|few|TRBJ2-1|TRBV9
TGTGCCAGCAGCGTAGCGGGAGGGCTGGATGAGCAGTTCTTC
CASSVAGGLDEQFF
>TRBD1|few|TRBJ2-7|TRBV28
TGTGCCAGCACCCAAGGGACAGGGAGCTCCTACGAGCAGTACTTC
CASTQGTGSSYEQYF
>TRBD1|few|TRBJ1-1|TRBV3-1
TGTGCCAGCAGCCGACCAGGGGGCGTCGGCACTGAAGCTTTCTTT
CASSRPGGVGTEAFF
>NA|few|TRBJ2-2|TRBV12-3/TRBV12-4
TGTGCCAGCAGTTTTACAGGACAAACCCCGATTTGGAACACCGGGGAGCTGTTTTTT
CASSFTGQTPIWNTGELFF
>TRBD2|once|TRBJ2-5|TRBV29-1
TGCAGCTCGGGAGGGGACGCGACCCAGTACTTC
CSSGGDATQYF
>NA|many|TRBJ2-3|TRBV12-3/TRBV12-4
TGTGCCAGCAGTTTGGCTTCCGGAGATACGCAGTATTTT
CASSLASGDTQYF
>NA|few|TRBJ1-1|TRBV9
TGTGCCAGCAGCGTTCAGACCACCGAAGCTTTCTTT
CASSVQTTEAFF
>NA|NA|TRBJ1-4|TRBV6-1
TGTGCCAGCAGTCTGACAGGTCTTAATGAAAAACTGTTTTTT
CASSLTGLNEKLFF
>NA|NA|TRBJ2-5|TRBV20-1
TGCAGTGCTATTAATTCTCTGTCAGGGGTTTGGGAGACCCAGTACTTC
CSAINSLSGVWETQYF
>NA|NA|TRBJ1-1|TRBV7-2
TGTGCCAGCGGCCCGGGGGTGAGGACTGAAGCTTTCTTT
CASGPGVRTEAFF
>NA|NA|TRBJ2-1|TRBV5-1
TGCGCCAGCAGACCCGGACTATACAAGAACAATGAGCAGTTCTTC
CASRPGLYKNNEQFF
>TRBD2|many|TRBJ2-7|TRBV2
TGTGCCAGCAGTAGTAGCGGGAAGGGCTACGAGCAGTACTTC
CASSSSGKGYEQYF
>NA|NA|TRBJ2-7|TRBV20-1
TGCAGTGCTAGAGATTATGAGGGGGGCGCCTACGAGCAGTACTTC
CSARDYEGGAYEQYF
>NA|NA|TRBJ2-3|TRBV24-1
TGTGCCACCAGTGATTTCGGGCACGACACAGATACGCAGTATTTT
CATSDFGHDTDTQYF
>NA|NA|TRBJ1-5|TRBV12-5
TGTGCTAGTGGTTTGGAACCGGGTCACAAGGTCCAGCCCCAGCATTTT
CASGLEPGHKVQPQHF
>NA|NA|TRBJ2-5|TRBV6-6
TGTGCCAGCAGTTACTCGAGTGTTCAGGCCCAGTACTTC
CASSYSSVQAQYF
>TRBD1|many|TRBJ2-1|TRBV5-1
TGCGCCAGTACAGGGGGCTCCTACAATGAGCAGTTCTTC
CASTGGSYNEQFF
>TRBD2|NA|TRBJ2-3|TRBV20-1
TGCAGTGCTAGAGTTAGCGGGACCCCAGATACGCAGTATTTT
CSARVSGTPDTQYF
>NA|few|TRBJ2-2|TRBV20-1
TGCAGTGCTAGAAGGCCCTACACGGACACCGGGGAGCTGTTTTTT
CSARRPYTDTGELFF
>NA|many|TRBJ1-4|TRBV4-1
TGCGCCAGCAGCCCCACCTCGATGCTGAATGAAAAACTGTTTTTT
CASSPTSMLNEKLFF
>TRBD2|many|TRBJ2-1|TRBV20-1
TGCAGTGCAGGGACTAGGTCGGATGAGCAGTTCTTC
CSAGTRSDEQFF
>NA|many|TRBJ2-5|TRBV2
TGTGCCAGCAGTGAAGCGCCTAGCGCGTACTTC
CASSEAPSAYF
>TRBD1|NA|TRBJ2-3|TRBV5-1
TGCGCCAGCAGCTTGACTCCGACAGGGACCGCCACAGATACGCAGTATTTT
CASSLTPTGTATDTQYF
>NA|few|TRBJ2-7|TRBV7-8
TGTGCCAGCAGCGTCACTTTCTACGAGCAGTACTTC
CASSVTFYEQYF
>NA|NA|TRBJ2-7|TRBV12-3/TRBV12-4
TGTGCCAGCAGTTTTAATGGATGGGGGAGCTCCTACGAGCAGTACTTC
CASSFNGWGSSYEQYF
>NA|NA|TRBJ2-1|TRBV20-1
TGCAGTGCTAGATTTAGCGGAGCCTACAATGAGCAGTTCTTC
CSARFSGAYNEQFF
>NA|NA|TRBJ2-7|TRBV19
TGTGCCACCTCACCGGGAGCGACGAGCTCCTACGAGCAGTACTTC
CATSPGATSSYEQYF
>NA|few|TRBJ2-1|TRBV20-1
TGCAGTGCTAGAGTGGCGGATGGGGTCAATGAGCAGTTCTTC
CSARVADGVNEQFF
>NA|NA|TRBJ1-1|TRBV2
TGTGCCAGCCTATTGGCAGAGAACACTGAAGCTTTCTTT
CASLLAENTEAFF
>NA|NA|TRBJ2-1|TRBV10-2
TGCGCCAGCCTAAGACAGAACAATGAGCAGTTCTTC
CASLRQNNEQFF
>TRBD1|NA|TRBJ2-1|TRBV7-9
TGTGCCAGCAGCCATGGACAGGGGCAGTGGAATGAGCAGTTCTTC
CASSHGQGQWNEQFF
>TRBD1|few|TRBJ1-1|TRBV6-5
TGTGCCAGCAGTTACTCCCGGACAGGGTGGTATACTGAAGCTTTCTTT
CASSYSRTGWYTEAFF
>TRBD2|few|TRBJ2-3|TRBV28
TGTGCCAGCAGTCCTAGCGGGATAATGCTTCGGACAGATACGCAGTATTTT
CASSPSGIMLRTDTQYF
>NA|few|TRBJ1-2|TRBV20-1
TGCAGTGCTAGAGATGATTCTACAGGGAACTATGGCTACACCTTC
CSARDDSTGNYGYTF
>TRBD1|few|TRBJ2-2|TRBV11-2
TGTGCCAGCAGCTTAGTGGACAGGGACACCGGGGAGCTGTTTTTT
CASSLVDRDTGELFF
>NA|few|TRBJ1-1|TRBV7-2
TGTGCCAGCAGCAACCGGGATAGCGGTTTCTTT
CASSNRDSGFF
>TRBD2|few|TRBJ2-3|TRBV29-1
TGCAGCGTTGAAGGCACTAGCGGGATTACAGATACGCAGTATTTT
CSVEGTSGITDTQYF
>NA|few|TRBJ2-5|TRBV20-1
TGCAGTGCTAGTTTTTGGGCAGATCAAGAGACCCAGTACTTC
CSASFWADQETQYF
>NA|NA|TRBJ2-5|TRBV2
TGTGCCAGCACCAAAGAGACCCAGTACTTC
CASTKETQYF
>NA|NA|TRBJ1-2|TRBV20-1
TGCAGTGCTAGTCGCCAGGAAGAAAGCTATGGCTACACCTTC
CSASRQEESYGYTF
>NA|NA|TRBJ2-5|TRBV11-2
TGTGCCAGCAGGGAGGGATACAGGCTCCAAGAGACCCAGTACTTC
CASREGYRLQETQYF